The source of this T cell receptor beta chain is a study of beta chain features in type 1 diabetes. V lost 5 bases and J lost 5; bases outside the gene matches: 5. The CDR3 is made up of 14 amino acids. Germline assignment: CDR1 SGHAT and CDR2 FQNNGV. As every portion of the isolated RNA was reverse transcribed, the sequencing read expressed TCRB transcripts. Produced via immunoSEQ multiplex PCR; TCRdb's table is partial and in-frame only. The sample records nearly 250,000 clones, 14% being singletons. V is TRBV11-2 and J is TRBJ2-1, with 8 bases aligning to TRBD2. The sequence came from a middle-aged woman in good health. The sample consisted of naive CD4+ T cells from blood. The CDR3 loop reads CASSRGGQNNEQFF. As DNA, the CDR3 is TGTGCCAGCAGCCGGGGGGGCCAAAACAATGAGCAGTTCTTC.